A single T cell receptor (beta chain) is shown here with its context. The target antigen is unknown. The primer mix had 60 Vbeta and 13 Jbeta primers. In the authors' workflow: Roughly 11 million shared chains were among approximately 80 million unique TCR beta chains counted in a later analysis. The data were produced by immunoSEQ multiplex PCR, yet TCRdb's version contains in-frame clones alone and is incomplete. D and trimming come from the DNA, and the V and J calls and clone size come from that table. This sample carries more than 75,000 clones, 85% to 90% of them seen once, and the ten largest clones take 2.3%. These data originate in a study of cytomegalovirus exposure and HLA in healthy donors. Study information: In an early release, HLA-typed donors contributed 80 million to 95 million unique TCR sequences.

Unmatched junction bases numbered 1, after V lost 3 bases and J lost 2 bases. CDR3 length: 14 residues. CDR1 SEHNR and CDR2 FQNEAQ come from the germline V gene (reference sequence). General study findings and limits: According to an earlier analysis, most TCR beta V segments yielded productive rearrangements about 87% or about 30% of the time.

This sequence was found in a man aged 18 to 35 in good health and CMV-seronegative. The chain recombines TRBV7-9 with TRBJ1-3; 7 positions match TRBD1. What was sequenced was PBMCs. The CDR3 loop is CASSFQGAGNTIYF. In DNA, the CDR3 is TGTGCCAGCAGCTTCCAGGGGGCTGGAAACACCATATATTTT.